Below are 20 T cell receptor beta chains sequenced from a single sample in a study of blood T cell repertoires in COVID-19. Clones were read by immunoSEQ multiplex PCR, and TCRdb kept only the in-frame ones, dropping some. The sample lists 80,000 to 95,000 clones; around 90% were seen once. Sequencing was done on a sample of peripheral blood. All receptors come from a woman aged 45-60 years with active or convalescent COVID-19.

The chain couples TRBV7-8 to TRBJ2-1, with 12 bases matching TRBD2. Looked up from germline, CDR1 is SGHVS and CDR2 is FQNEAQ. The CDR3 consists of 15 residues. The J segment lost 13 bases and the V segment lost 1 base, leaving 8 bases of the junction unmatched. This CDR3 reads CASSLGPSSGGAQFF. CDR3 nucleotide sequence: TGTGCCAGCAGCTTAGGACCCTCTAGCGGGGGGGCCCAGTTCTTC.

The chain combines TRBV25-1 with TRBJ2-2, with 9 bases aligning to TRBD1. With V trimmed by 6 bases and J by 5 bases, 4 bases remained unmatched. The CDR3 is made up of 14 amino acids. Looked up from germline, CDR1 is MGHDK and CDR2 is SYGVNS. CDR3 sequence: CASRGTGWTGELFF. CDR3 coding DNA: TGTGCCAGCAGAGGGACAGGGTGGACCGGGGAGCTGTTTTTT.

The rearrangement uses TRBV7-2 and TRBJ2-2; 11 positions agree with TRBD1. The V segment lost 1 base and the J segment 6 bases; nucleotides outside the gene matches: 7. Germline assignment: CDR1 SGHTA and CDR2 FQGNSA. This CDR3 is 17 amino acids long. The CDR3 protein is CASSLGGTGGTSGELFF. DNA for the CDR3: TGTGCCAGCAGCTTAGGAGGGACAGGGGGAACCTCCGGGGAGCTGTTTTTT.

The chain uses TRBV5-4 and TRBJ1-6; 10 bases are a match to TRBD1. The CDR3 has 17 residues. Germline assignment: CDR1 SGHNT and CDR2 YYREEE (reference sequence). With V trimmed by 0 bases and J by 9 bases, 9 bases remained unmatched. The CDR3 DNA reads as TGTGCCAGCAGCTTGGGCATGGACAGGGGGAGTGGTTCACCCCTCCACTTT. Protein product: CASSLGMDRGSGSPLHF.

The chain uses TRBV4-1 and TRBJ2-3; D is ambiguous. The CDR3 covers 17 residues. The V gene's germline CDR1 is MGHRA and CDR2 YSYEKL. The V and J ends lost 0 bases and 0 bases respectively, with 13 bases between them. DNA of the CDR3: TGCGCCAGCAGCCAAGATCCTCCAGGAACTAGCACAGATACGCAGTATTTT. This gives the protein CASSQDPPGTSTDTQYF.

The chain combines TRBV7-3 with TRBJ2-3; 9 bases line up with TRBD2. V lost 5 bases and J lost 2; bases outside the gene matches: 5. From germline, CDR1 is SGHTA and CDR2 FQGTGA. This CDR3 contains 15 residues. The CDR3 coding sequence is TGTGCCAGCAGCCGAGCGGGGGGAGTCACAGATACGCAGTATTTT. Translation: CASSRAGGVTDTQYF.

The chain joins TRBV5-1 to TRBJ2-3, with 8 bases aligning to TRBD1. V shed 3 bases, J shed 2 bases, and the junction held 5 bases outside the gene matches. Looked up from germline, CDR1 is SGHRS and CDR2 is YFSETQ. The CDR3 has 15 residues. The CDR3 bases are TGCGCCAGCAGCTCCCGGGGACAGGCCACAGATACGCAGTATTTT. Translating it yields CASSSRGQATDTQYF. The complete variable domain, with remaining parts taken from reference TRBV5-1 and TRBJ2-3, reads KAGVTQTPRYLIKTRGQQVTLSCSPISGHRSVSWYQQTPGQGLQFLFEYFSETQRNKGNFPGRFSGRQFSNSRSEMNVSTLELGDSALYLCASSSRGQATDTQYFGPGTRLTVL.

Here the CDR3 reads CASSFGRGGRETQYF. The DNA for the CDR3 is TGTGCCAGCAGTTTCGGGCGGGGGGGCCGTGAGACCCAGTACTTC. The V and J genes are TRBV28 and TRBJ2-5; 9 bases line up with TRBD2. J lost 5 bases, V lost 3 bases, and 7 bases had no gene match. This CDR3 is built from 15 residues. The germline CDR1 and CDR2 sequences are MDHEN and SYDVKM.

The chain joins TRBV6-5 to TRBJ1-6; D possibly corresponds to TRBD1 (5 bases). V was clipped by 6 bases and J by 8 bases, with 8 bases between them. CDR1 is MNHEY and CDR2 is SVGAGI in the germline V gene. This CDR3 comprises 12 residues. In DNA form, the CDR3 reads TGTGCCAGCAGACAGGTAGATTCACCCCTCCACTTT. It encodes CASRQVDSPLHF.

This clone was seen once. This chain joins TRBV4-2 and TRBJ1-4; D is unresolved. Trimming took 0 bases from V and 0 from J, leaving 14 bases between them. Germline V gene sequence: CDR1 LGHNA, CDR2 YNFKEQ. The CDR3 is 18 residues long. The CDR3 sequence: CASSQDLSGQATNEKLFF. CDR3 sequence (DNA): TGTGCCAGCAGCCAAGACCTCTCTGGTCAGGCAACTAATGAAAAACTGTTTTTT.

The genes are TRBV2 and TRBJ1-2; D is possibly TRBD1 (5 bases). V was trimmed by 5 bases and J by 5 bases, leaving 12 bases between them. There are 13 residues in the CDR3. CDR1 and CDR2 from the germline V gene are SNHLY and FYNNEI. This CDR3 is CASSIQGRYGYTF. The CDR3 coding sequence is TGTGCCAGCAGTATTCAGGGCAGGTATGGCTACACCTTC.

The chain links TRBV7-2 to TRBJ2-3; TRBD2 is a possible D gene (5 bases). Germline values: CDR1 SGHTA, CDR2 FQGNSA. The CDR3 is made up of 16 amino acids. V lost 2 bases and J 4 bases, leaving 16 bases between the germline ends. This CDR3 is CASSLSFARAPDTQYF. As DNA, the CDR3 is TGTGCCAGCAGCTTATCATTCGCGAGGGCCCCAGATACGCAGTATTTT.

The CDR3 region is CASSFSLGGAPLHF. In nucleotides, the CDR3 is TGTGCCAGCAGCTTCAGTCTGGGGGGAGCACCCCTCCACTTT. V and J are TRBV5-5 and TRBJ1-6, with D possibly matching TRBD1 (5 bases). V was pared by 2 bases and J by 11 bases, with 14 bases between. The CDR3 runs 14 residues. CDR1 and CDR2 (germline): SGHKS, YYEKEE (reference sequence).

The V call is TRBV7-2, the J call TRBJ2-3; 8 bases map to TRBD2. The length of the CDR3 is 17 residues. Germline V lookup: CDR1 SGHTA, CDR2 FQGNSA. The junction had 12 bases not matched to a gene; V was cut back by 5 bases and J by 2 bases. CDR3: CASSPGGTGGFTDTQYF. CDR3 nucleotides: TGTGCCAGCAGCCCGGGGGGGACGGGGGGATTCACAGATACGCAGTATTTT.

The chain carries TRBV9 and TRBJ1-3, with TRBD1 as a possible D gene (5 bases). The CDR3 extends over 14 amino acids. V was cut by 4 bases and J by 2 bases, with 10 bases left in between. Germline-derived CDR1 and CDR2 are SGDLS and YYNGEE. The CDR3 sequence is CASSPGGAGNTIYF. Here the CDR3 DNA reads TGTGCCAGCAGCCCCGGGGGAGCTGGAAACACCATATATTTT.

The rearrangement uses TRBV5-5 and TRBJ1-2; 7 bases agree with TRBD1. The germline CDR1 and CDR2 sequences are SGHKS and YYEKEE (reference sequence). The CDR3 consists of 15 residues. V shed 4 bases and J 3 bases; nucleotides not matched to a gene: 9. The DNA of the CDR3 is TGTGCCAGCAGCCCCCCCCAGGGGGGAGACTATGGCTACACCTTC. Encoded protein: CASSPPQGGDYGYTF.

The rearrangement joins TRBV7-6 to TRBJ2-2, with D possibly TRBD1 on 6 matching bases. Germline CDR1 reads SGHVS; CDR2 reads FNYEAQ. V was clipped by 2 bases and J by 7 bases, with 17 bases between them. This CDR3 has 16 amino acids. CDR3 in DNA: TGTGCCAGCAGCTTAATGTGGGGACAAGGACACGGGGAGCTGTTTTTT. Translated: CASSLMWGQGHGELFF. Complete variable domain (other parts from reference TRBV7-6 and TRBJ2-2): GAGVSQSPRYKVTKRGQDVALRCDPISGHVSLYWYRQALGQGPEFLTYFNYEAQQDKSGLPNDRFSAERPEGSISTLTIQRTEQRDSAMYRCASSLMWGQGHGELFFGEGSRLTVL.

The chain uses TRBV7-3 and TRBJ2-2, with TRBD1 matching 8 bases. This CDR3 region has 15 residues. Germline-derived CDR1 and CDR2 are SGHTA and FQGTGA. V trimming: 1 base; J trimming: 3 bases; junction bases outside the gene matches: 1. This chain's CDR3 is CASSLNRGDTGELFF. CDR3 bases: TGTGCCAGCAGCTTAAACAGGGGGGACACCGGGGAGCTGTTTTTT.

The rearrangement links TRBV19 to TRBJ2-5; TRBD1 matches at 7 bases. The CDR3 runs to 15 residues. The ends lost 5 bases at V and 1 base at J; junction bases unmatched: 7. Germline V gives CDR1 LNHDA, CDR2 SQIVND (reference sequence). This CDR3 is CASSGRQGSQETQYF. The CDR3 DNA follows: TGTGCCAGTAGTGGAAGACAGGGCAGCCAAGAGACCCAGTACTTC.

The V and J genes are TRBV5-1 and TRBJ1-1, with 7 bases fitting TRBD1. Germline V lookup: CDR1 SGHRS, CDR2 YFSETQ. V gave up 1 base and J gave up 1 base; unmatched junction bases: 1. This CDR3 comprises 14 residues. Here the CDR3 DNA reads TGCGCCAGCAGCTTGAGGGACAGGAACACTGAAGCTTTCTTT. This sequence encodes CASSLRDRNTEAFF.